Below, one T cell receptor beta chain is given with its context. The antigen this receptor binds is unknown. There are no base qualities to consult, and no much larger clone falls within one base. TCRbeta CDR3 regions were amplified from genomic DNA by means of the immunoSEQ Assay, a bias-controlled multiplex PCR. In the authors' own workflow: The number of nucleated cells in each sample was estimated from the amplification of reference gene primers within the assay. To quantify the absolute abundance of each unique TCRbeta CDR3 rearrangement, sequence reads were collapsed and filtered. For each sample, productive Simpson clonality was calculated as the square root of Simpson's diversity index over productive rearrangements. In its TCRdb copy, this immuneACCESS table keeps in-frame sequences only and misses some clones. Where compared with another copy, unresolved V genes explain less than half of these, and the others have no known cause. V and J calls and clone size come straight from that table; D and trimming were deduced from the DNA. Across this sample there are some 46,000 clones, with 75% to 90% seen only once. The ten largest make up over 25% of the sample.

The data were obtained in a study of blood T cell repertoires in COVID-19 (dated by TCRdb to about 2020). Broadly, across the study: Collaborator samples came from the United States, Italy and Spain and covered acute and convalescent phases of COVID-19. Where HLA class I and class II types were available, the types were taken from metadata supplied by the sample provider, not from assay-based typing. The material from the prospective study consisted of cDNA or gDNA derived from T cells, B-cell-depleted T cells, or PBMCs. A de-identified subject ID, COVID-19 status, age in years and sex were almost always included in the sample metadata. The dataset comprised deeply sampled blood TCRbeta repertoires from subjects exposed to, actively infected with, or recovered from COVID-19. A freely available public database, intended as a resource for researchers studying the immune response to SARS-CoV-2, is where the repertoires were released. The samples were drawn from the first 160 participants of the ongoing ImmuneRACE study and from 950 to 1,500 subjects provided by 6 global collaborators.

In Seattle, one collaborating source enrolled patients while the infection was active and tracked those patients longitudinally over the course of disease. Each collaborating institution followed its own protocols to collect whole blood in K2EDTA tubes. For TCRbeta analysis, collaborators shipped samples in one of three forms: frozen whole blood, isolated PBMCs, or DNA extracted from either of those sample types. Here is what the overall study found, with its caveats: The quantity of clinical and demographic metadata differed by source and by participant and was supplied without curation.

Inclusive of the bounding cysteine and phenylalanine, the CDR3 is 16 residues long. This entry keeps only the CDR3 DNA: 48 bases, framed from base 1. V has 3 bases trimmed and J has 2 bases trimmed; junction bases matching no gene number 2. Based on the germline V gene, the CDR1 and CDR2 sequences are SGHTA and FQGNSA. The specimen sequenced was peripheral blood. This TCR derives from a woman of 80 years or more with COVID-19, enrolled during active disease. The chain is encoded by TRBV7-2 joined to TRBJ1-5; 12 nucleotides in the junction match TRBD1. The DNA is TGTGCCAGCAGCTTGGGGACAGGGGGCGGCAATCAGCCCCAGCATTTT. The resulting protein is CASSLGTGGGNQPQHF.